Sequencing of this TCR beta chain was carried out in a study of long-term antiretroviral therapy in people with HIV. Study-level points and caveats: Investigators report no available data on ART adherence, viral resistance or therapy changes. All time points showed a repertoire dominated by clones expanded before ART. Following ART, diversity rose but still fell short of transplant donor controls.

The immunoSEQ assay was v3.0, run at survey level. The repertoire was sequenced with immunoSEQ multiplex PCR; TCRdb's copy has only in-frame clones and lacks some. Here the sample spans 35,000 to 40,000 clones, roughly four fifths being singletons. Notes on this clone: Its antigen is not known.

Germline assignment: CDR1 SGHRS and CDR2 YFSETQ. The CDR3 covers 13 residues. The V end was cut by 0 bases, the J end by 1 base, with 5 bases between. Source: unsorted PBMCs, taken 0.3 years after starting antiretroviral therapy. The clonotype was recovered from a man between 18 and 35 years old with HIV. The gene calls are TRBV5-1 and TRBJ2-7; D call uncertain. Here the CDR3 reads CASSLGASYEQYF. In nucleotides, the CDR3 is TGCGCCAGCAGCTTGGGGGCATCCTACGAGCAGTACTTC.